Sequencing of this T cell receptor (beta chain) was carried out in a study of T-cell memory formation after mild COVID-19. Comment on this clonotype: Its antigen is still unknown.

The study's findings and limits: Confirmation of SARS-CoV-2 specificity was lacking for second-wave clones peaking day 37.

The 5'RACE method, run with constant-segment primers, produced TCR alpha and TCR beta cDNA libraries (carrying sample barcodes and UMIs). A single record per CDR3 protein comes from TCRdb applying MiXCR to the 5' RACE reads. The data show roughly 370,000 distinct CDR3 sequences, roughly 15% seen once. The V and J ends lost 6 bases and 2 bases, in that order; junction bases with no gene match: 11. The CDR3 loop spans 16 amino acids. Germline V lookup: CDR1 SGHDT, CDR2 YYEEEE. The chain uses TRBV5-6 and TRBJ2-5; 9 nucleotides line up with TRBD1. This clonotype originated in a man younger than 30 who had mild COVID-19 (a few samples of this study predate the infection). Cell type and time point are not known. The source material was PBMCs or a T cell subset sorted from them (not recorded which). CDR3 coding DNA: TGTGCCAGCACCTTCCGGGACAGGGTTTTTCAAGAGACCCAGTACTTC. It specifies CASTFRDRVFQETQYF.